One sample yielded the 9 T cell receptor beta chains listed below, sequenced in a study of cytomegalovirus exposure and HLA in healthy donors. Primers included in the PCR were 60 Vbeta and 13 Jbeta primers. TCRdb's copy holds only in-frame clones and misses some; the assay was immunoSEQ multiplex PCR. The profile covers fewer than 85,000 clones, with roughly 72% appearing a single time and around 10% taken by the ten largest. The specimen sequenced was PBMCs. These receptors originate from a woman aged 40 to 49 in good health and CMV-seropositive.

V and J are TRBV4-1 and TRBJ1-5; D may be TRBD1 (6 bases). V was cut by 4 bases and J by 5 bases, with 15 bases left in between. The CDR3 loop spans 15 amino acids. Germline assignment: CDR1 MGHRA and CDR2 YSYEKL. CDR3 loop: CASSPLRGADQPQHF. Here the CDR3 DNA reads TGCGCCAGCAGCCCCCTCCGGGGGGCCGATCAGCCCCAGCATTTT.

The chain is built from TRBV28 and TRBJ1-2; D is undetermined. The CDR3 has 13 amino acids. V was clipped by 10 bases and J by 0 bases, with 12 bases between them. The V gene's germline CDR1 is MDHEN and CDR2 SYDVKM. CDR3 sequence (DNA): TGTGCCACCTCGATCGGTGCTAACTATGGCTACACCTTC. This gives the protein CATSIGANYGYTF.

This chain connects TRBV6-6 to TRBJ2-1; 10 bases match TRBD1. The CDR3 runs to 13 residues. The germline V gene encodes CDR1 MNHNY and CDR2 SVGAGI (reference sequence). The V segment lost 6 bases and the J segment 10 bases; nucleotides outside the gene matches: 6. CDR3 coding DNA: TGTGCCAGCAGGCCGACAGGGGGCGAGGAGCAGTTCTTC. Protein: CASRPTGGEEQFF.

The chain is built from TRBV6-5 and TRBJ2-7; D not certain. The CDR3 consists of 13 residues. Trimming cost V 2 bases and J 2 bases, with 7 bases left between them. The V gene's germline CDR1 is MNHEY and CDR2 SVGAGI. CDR3 region: CASSYGQPYEQYF. CDR3 bases: TGTGCCAGCAGTTACGGGCAGCCCTACGAGCAGTACTTC.

The chain is built from TRBV21-1 and TRBJ1-1; TRBD1, as called in the table, went unchecked against the DNA. TRBV21-1 is a listed pseudogene. This CDR3 region has 17 residues. The CDR3 nucleotides read TGTGCCAGCAGCAAATTAACAGGGCCTGCCATGAACACTGAAGCTTTCTTT. Amino acids: CASSKLTGPAMNTEAFF.

As regards this clone: The sample contains more than one DNA sequence encoding this CDR3. The gene calls are TRBV5-1 and TRBJ1-1; D gene uncertain. V lost 8 bases, J lost 2 bases, and 10 bases lay in between. In germline, CDR1 is SGHRS, CDR2 YFSETQ. CDR3 length: 12 amino acids. In DNA, the CDR3 is TGCGCCAGTTCGACTGGTAACACTGAAGCTTTCTTT. Translating it yields CASSTGNTEAFF.

This clone was observed a handful of times. An end of the junction differs from the germline gene, which may be a read error. The V gene is TRBV6-5, the J gene TRBJ2-5; D is perhaps TRBD2 (5 bases). The CDR3 length is 13 residues. Germline V gene data show CDR1 as MNHEY and CDR2 as SVGAGI. In nucleotides, the CDR3 is TGTGCCAGCAGGGGTGAGGGCCAAGGGACCCAGTACTTC. It is translated as CASRGEGQGTQYF.

This chain joins TRBV5-6 and TRBJ2-5, with D perhaps matching TRBD2 (7 bases). The ends were cut back, 0 bases at V and 2 bases at J, with 14 bases in the middle. The germline CDR1 and CDR2 sequences are SGHDT and YYEEEE. CDR3 length equals 16 residues. In nucleotides, the CDR3 is TGTGCCAGCAGCTTGGTTGTGGGAGGGGGTCAAGAGACCCAGTACTTC. Translating it yields CASSLVVGGGQETQYF.

This clone was detected only a few times. V usage is TRBV4-1 and J usage is TRBJ1-4; 10 bases map to TRBD1. Germline values: CDR1 MGHRA, CDR2 YSYEKL. This CDR3 is 14 amino acids long. V dropped 6 bases and J dropped 8; count of bases not matched to a gene: 6. CDR3 sequence (DNA): TGCGCCAGCAGTCTCGGGACAGGGGACGAAAAACTGTTTTTT. This codes for CASSLGTGDEKLFF.